This TCR beta chain is from a study of T-cell reconstitution after alpha-beta-depleted transplantation in children (dated by TCRdb to 2016 to 2017). A note on the overall study: Using TCR repertoire profiling, the study followed T-cell immune reconstitution in a quantitative way in children after TCRalphabeta/CD19-depleted allogeneic hematopoietic cell transplantation.

The sample's treatment or condition label, in plain terms: allogeneic hematopoietic cell transplantation with graft depleted of TCRalphabeta T cells and CD19 B cells. TCRalphabeta/CD19-depleted allogeneic hematopoietic cell grafts were given to the transplant recipients, all of whom were children. Libraries came from PCR. Reads for this sample came from an Illumina HiSeq 2500. TCR library preparation used molecular barcoding, with unique molecular identifiers applied to normalize quantification of the TCRbeta repertoire. The public reads were quality trimmed at Q25 with fastp and then assembled into clones with MiXCR by TCRdb, keeping productive beta chains. CDR3 protein duplicates are merged, each entry listing the most common genes and DNA. Within this sample are about 640,000 distinct CDR3 sequences, with approximately 12% of them counted one time only. The top ten clones comprise around 2.2% of the sample.

Overall results and qualifications from the work: Hyperexpanded clone frequencies declined over subsequent months; after one year, T-cell counts and TCRbeta diversity were mostly attributed to newly produced T cells. About two months after transplant, the apparently early recovery of alphabetaT-cell counts reportedly depended on just several hundred clones that had expanded rapidly and came from non-depleted graft cells. In some patients, the high TCRbeta diversity seen at day 60 was put down to recipient T cells and intrathymic progenitors that had survived conditioning.

This clonotype was counted only a few times. It lacks a known antigen. No base qualities exist here, and no much larger clone lies one base off it. Trimmed from V: 2 bases; trimmed from J: 5 bases; junction bases lacking a gene match: 8. Taken from cysteine to phenylalanine, the CDR3 has 16 residues. Only the CDR3 part of the read is kept: 48 bases, read in frame from the first base. For CDR1 and CDR2, the germline V gene lists MNHEY and SVGAGI. The origin of this receptor is a male patient younger than 18 who had a stem cell transplant for acute myeloid leukemia, so the T cells may come from the graft donor. The source material was PBMCs, mostly from graft donor cells, sampled 360 days after TCRalphabeta/CD19-depleted stem cell transplant. This chain joins TRBV6-5 to TRBJ2-2; TRBD1 matches 7 bases in the middle. In nucleotide form, the sequence is TGTGCCAGCAGTTACAGGGCAGGGGGAATAACCGGGGAGCTGTTTTTT. This gives the protein CASSYRAGGITGELFF.